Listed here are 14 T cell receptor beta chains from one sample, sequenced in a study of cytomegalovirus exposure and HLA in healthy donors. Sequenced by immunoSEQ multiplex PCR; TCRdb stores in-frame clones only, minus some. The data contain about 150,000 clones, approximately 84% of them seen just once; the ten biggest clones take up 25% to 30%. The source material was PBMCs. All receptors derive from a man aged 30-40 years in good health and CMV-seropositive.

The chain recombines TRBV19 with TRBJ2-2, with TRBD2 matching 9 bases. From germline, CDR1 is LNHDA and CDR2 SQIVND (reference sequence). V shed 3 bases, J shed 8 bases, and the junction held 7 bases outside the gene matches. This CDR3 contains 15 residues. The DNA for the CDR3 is TGTGCCAGTAGTATCGCGGCTAGCGGGACGGGGGAGCTGTTTTTT. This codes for CASSIAASGTGELFF.

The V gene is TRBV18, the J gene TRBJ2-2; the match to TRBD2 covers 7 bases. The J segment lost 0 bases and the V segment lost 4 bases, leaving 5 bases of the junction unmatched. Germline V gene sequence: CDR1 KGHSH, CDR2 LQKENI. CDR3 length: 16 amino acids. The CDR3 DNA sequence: TGTGCCAGCTCACTCTCTAGCGGAGCGAACACCGGGGAGCTGTTTTTT. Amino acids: CASSLSSGANTGELFF.

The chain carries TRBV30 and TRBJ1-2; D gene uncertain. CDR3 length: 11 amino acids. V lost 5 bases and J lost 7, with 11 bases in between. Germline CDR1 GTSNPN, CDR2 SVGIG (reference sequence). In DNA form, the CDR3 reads TGTGCCTGGGGCCGGGGAAGTGGCTACACCTTC. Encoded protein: CAWGRGSGYTF.

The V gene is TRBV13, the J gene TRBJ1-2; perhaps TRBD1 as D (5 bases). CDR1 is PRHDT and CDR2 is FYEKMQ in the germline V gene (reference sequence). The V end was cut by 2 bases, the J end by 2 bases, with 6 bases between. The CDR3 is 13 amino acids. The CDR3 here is CASSLNRNYGYTF. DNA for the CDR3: TGTGCCAGCAGCTTAAACAGGAACTATGGCTACACCTTC.

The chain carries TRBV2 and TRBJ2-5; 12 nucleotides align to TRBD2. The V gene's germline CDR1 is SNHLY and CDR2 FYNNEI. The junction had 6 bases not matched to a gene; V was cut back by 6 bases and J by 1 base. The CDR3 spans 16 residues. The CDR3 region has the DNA TGTGCCAGCAGAGAGACTAGCGGGAGAGGCCAAGAGACCCAGTACTTC. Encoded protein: CASRETSGRGQETQYF. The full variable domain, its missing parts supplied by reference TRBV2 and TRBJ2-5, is EPEVTQTPSHQVTQMGQEVILRCVPISNHLYFYWYRQILGQKVEFLVSFYNNEISEKSEIFDDQFSVERPDGSNFTLKIRSTKLEDSAMYFCASRETSGRGQETQYFGPGTRLLVL.

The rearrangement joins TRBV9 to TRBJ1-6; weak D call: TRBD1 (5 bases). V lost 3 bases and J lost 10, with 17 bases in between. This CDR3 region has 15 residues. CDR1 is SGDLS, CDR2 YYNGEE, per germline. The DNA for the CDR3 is TGTGCCAGCAGCGCGACTGACAGTGTAAGGTCACCCCTCCACTTT. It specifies CASSATDSVRSPLHF.

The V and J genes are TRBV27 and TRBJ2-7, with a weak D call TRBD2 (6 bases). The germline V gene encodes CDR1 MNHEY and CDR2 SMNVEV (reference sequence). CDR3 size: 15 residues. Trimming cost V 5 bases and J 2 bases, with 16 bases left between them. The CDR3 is CASSPSEGRAYEQYF. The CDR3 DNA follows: TGTGCCAGCAGTCCTTCGGAGGGGCGCGCCTACGAGCAGTACTTC.

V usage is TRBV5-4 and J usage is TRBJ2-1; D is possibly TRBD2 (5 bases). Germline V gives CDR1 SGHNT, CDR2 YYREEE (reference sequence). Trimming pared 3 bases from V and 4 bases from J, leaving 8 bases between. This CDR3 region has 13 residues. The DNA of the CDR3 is TGTGCCAGCAGCTCCCGGACTTACAATGAGCAGTTCTTC. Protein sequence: CASSSRTYNEQFF.

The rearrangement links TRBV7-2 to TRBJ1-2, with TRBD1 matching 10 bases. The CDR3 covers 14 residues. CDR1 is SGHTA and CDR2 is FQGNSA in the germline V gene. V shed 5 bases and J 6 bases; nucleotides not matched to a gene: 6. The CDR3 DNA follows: TGTGCCAGCAGCGCGCAGACAGGGGGCAATGGCTACACCTTC. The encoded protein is CASSAQTGGNGYTF.

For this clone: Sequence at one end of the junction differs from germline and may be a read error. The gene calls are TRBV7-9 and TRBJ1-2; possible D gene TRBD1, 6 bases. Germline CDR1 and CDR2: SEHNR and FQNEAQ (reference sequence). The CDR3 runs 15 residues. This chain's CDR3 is CASSVAPGQSHGYTF. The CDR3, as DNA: TGTGCCAGCAGCGTAGCCCCTGGACAGTCCCATGGCTACACCTTC.

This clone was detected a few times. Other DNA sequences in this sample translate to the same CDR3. The DNA for the CDR3 is TGTGCCAGCAGGCGGGCAGGGGGCACAGATACGCAGTATTTT. This codes for CASRRAGGTDTQYF. The rearrangement links TRBV27 to TRBJ2-3; D possibly corresponds to TRBD1 (6 bases). CDR3 length: 14 amino acids. Trimming removed 6 bases at V and 1 base at J, with 11 bases between. Germline CDR1 is MNHEY and CDR2 is SMNVEV (reference sequence).

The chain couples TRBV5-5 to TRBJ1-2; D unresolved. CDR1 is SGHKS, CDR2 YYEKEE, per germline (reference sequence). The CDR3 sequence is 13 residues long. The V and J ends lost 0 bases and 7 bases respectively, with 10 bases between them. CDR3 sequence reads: CASSLGRYGGYTF. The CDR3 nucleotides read TGTGCCAGCAGCTTGGGTCGCTACGGTGGCTACACCTTC.

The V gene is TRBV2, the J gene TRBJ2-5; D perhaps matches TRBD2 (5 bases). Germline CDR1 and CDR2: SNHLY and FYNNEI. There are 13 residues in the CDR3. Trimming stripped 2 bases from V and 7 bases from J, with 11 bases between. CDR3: CASSESGEGTQYF. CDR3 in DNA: TGTGCCAGCAGTGAAAGCGGCGAGGGGACCCAGTACTTC.

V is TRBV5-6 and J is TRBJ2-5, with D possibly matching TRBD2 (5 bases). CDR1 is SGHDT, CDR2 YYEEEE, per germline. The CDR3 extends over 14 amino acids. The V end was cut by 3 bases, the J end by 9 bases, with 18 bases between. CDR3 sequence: CASSSDVLQRSQYF. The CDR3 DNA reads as TGTGCCAGCAGCTCGGATGTCCTCCAGCGGTCCCAGTACTTC.